This TCR beta chain was profiled in a study of T cells after yellow fever vaccination. CDR3 size: 14 residues. V was shortened by 5 bases and J by 2 bases, with 13 bases between the two germline ends. CDR1 and CDR2 (germline): SGHDT, YYEEEE. Study findings and constraints: Contamination of FACS-sorted repertoires by abundant clonotypes from the bulk population could occur. Secondary responses were weaker yet peaked faster, day 5 versus 15. Among primary-vaccination clones, most reappeared after the booster, at 95% to 96% for CD4 and around 91% for CD8.

For TCR, cDNA came from 5'RACE template switching, which added a universal primer site and UMIs. TCRdb independently ran MiXCR on the 5' RACE reads; one entry per CDR3 protein. The sample records roughly 50,000 distinct CDR3 sequences, 7.4% being singletons. This clonotype was recorded at least ten times. Its target is unknown. The clonotype comes from a man younger than 30 who received the YFV17D yellow fever vaccine. This chain joins TRBV5-6 and TRBJ1-1; D uncertain. Sequenced here: CD8+ T cells sorted from PBMCs, sampled roughly 14 days after the first yellow fever vaccination. CDR3 nucleotides: TGTGCCAGCAGTATGATGGGCCTCAACACTGAAGCTTTCTTT. The encoded protein is CASSMMGLNTEAFF. The full variable domain, rest sourced from reference TRBV5-6 and TRBJ1-1, is DAGVTQSPTHLIKTRGQQVTLRCSPKSGHDTVSWYQQALGQGPQFIFQYYEEEERQRGNFPDRFSGHQFPNYSSELNVNALLLGDSALYLCASSMMGLNTEAFFGQGTRLTVV.